The 2 T cell receptor beta chains in this list originate from one sample, sequenced in a study of OX40 agonist ivuxolimab in advanced cancers. Profiling relied on immunoSEQ multiplex PCR, and the TCRdb table lists in-frame clones only, not all of them. The sample shows about 99,000 clones, more than 95% of them seen only once. The sample was CD4+ or CD8+ T cells sorted from blood, taken in a trial of the OX40 agonist ivuxolimab. These receptors were taken from an adult with an advanced solid tumor such as melanoma, head and neck, liver or kidney cancer.

The rearrangement links TRBV28 to TRBJ1-2; D call uncertain. Trimming shortened V by 4 bases and J by 3 bases, and 15 bases separated the two germline ends. The length of the CDR3 is 15 residues. Germline values: CDR1 MDHEN, CDR2 SYDVKM. CDR3 sequence (DNA): TGTGCCAGCAGTTCTCGAGGCGGCAGTTACTATGGCTACACCTTC. Translation: CASSSRGGSYYGYTF.

The chain recombines TRBV6-5 with TRBJ2-1; D might be TRBD1 (6 bases). V was pared by 6 bases and J by 2 bases, with 14 bases between. CDR1 is MNHEY, CDR2 SVGAGI, per germline. The CDR3 is made up of 15 amino acids. The CDR3 bases are TGTGCCAGCAGACCCCAGTCAGGGGCCTACAATGAGCAGTTCTTC. This gives the protein CASRPQSGAYNEQFF.